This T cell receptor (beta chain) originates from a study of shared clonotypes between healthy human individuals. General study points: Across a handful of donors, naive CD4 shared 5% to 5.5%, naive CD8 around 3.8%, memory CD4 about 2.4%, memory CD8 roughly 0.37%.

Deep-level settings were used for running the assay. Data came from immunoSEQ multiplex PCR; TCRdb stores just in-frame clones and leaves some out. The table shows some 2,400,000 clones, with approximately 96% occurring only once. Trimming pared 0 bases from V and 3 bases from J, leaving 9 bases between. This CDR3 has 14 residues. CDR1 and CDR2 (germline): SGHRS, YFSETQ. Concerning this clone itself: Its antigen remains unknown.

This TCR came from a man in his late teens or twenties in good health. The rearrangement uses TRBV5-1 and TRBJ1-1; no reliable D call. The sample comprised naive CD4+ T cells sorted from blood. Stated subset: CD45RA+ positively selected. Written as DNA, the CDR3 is TGCGCCAGCAGCTTGGCCGGGCCCTACACTGAAGCTTTCTTT. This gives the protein CASSLAGPYTEAFF.